This T cell receptor (beta chain) was captured in a study of cytomegalovirus exposure and HLA in healthy donors. V lost 0 bases, J lost 5 bases, and 7 bases stayed unmatched. The CDR3 loop spans 17 amino acids. The germline CDR1 and CDR2 sequences are SGDLS and YYNGEE. Comments on this clone: The antigen is unknown.

TCRdb's copy holds only in-frame clones and misses some; the assay was immunoSEQ multiplex PCR. The table has fewer than 400,000 clones, approximately 86% seen once. The study's findings and limits: Cytomegalovirus status was reportedly diagnosed by the classifier with high sensitivity and specificity.

The sample taken for sequencing was PBMCs. This chain connects TRBV9 to TRBJ2-2; 10 positions agree with TRBD1. This clonotype originated in a man aged 30 to 39 in good health and CMV-seronegative. The CDR3 DNA sequence: TGTGCCAGCAGCGTAGCTTGGGACAGGGGTCAGACCGGGGAGCTGTTTTTT. Translated, it gives CASSVAWDRGQTGELFF.